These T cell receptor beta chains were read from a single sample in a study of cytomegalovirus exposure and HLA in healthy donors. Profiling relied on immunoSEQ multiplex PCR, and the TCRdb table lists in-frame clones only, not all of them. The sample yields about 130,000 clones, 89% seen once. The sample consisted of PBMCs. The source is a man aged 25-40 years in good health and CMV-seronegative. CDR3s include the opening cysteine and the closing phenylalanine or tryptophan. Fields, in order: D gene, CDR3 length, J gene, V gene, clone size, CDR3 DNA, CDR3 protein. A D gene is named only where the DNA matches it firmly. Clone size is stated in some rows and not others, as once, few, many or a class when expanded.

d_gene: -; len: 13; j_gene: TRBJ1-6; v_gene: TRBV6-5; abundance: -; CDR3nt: TGTGCCAGCAGTTACGAGAGTAATTCACCCCTCCACTTT; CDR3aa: CASSYESNSPLHF
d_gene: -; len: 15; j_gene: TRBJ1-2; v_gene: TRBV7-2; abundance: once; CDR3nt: TGTGCCAGCAGCTTGACCAGACAGATTAACTATGGCTACACCTTC; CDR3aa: CASSLTRQINYGYTF
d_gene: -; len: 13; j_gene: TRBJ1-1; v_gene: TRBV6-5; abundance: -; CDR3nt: TGTGCCAGCAGTTGGGGAGAGAACACTGAAGCTTTCTTT; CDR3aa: CASSWGENTEAFF
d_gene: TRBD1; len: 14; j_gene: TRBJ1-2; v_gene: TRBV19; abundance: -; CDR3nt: TGTGCCAGTACCACTTCCCCAGGGGACAGTGGCTACACCTTC; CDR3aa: CASTTSPGDSGYTF
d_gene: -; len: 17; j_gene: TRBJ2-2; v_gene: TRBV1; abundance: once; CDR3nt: TGCACCAGCAGCCAAGTGGGACTAGCGGGAGGCACCGGGGAGCTGTTTTTT; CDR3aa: CTSSQVGLAGGTGELFF
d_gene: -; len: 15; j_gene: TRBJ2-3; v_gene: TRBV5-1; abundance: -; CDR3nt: TGCGCCAGCAGCCGTGACGGGGGAAGGACAGATACGCAGTATTTT; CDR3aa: CASSRDGGRTDTQYF
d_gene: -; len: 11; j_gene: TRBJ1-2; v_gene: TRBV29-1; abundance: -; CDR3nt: TGCAGCGTTGAAGGAGGGAACGGCTACACCTTC; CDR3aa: CSVEGGNGYTF
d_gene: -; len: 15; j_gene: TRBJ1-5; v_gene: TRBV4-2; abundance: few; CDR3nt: TGTGCCAGCAGCCAACGAGGAGCGGACAATCAGCCCCAGCATTTT; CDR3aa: CASSQRGADNQPQHF
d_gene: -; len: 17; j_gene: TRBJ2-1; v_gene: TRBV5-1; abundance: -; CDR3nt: TGCGCCAGCAGCCCTTCCCCGACAGGGTGGGGGGTCAATGAGCAGTTCTTC; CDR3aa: CASSPSPTGWGVNEQFF
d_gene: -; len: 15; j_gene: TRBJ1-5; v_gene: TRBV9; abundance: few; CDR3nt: TGTGCCAGCAGCCCCAACCCACAGGGCGATCAGCCCCAGCATTTT; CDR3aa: CASSPNPQGDQPQHF
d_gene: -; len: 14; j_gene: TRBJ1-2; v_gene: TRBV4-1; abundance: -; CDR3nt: TGCGCCAGCAGCCAAGCTTCCGAGAACTATGGCTACACCTTC; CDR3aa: CASSQASENYGYTF
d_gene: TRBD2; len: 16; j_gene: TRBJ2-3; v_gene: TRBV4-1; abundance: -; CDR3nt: TGCGCCAGCAGCAAAAGTCGGGGGGGGATAACAGATACGCAGTATTTT; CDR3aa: CASSKSRGGITDTQYF
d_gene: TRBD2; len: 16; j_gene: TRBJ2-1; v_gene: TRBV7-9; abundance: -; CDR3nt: TGTGCCAGCAGCTCCCTTGGCGGGAGTTTGGTCGATGAGCAGTTCTTC; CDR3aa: CASSSLGGSLVDEQFF
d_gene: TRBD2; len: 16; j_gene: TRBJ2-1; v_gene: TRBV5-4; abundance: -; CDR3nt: TGTGCCAGCAGCTTACCGCGGGGGGGCTCCTACAATGAGCAGTTCTTC; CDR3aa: CASSLPRGGSYNEQFF
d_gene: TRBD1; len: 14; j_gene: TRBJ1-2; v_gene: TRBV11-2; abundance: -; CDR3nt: TGTGCCAGCAGTCGGGACAGGGGGTCAGGTGGCTACACCTTC; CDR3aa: CASSRDRGSGGYTF